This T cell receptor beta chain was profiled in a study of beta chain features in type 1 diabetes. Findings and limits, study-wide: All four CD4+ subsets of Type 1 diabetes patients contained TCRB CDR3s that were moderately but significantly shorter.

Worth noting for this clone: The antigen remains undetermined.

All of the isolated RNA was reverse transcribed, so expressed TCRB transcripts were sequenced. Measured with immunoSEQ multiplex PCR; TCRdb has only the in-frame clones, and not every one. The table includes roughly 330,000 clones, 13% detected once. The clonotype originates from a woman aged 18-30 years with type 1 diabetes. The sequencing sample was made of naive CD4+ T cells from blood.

As DNA, the CDR3 is TGTGCCAGCAGCTCCCGACTAGCGGGAGAGGGATCCGGGGCCAACGTCCTGACTTTC. Translation: CASSSRLAGEGSGANVLTF. The V gene is TRBV7-6, the J gene TRBJ2-6, with TRBD2 identical over 12 bases. The CDR3 spans 19 residues. J gave up 4 bases and V 4 bases, and 11 bases lay outside the gene matches. CDR1 is SGHVS and CDR2 is FNYEAQ in the germline V gene.